This T cell receptor beta chain was sequenced for a study of Ad26.COV2.S vaccination and SARS-CoV-2 variants. Study in general: A COV1001 Ad26.COV2.S trial-arm participant provided the sample. Ad26.COV2.S, an intramuscular injection, was given once or twice 56 days apart.

Germline lookup yields CDR1 ENHRY and CDR2 SYGVKD. CDR3 length equals 16 residues. The J segment lost 5 bases and the V segment lost 3 bases, leaving 7 bases of the junction unmatched. The data were produced by immunoSEQ multiplex PCR, yet TCRdb's version contains in-frame clones alone and is incomplete. The sample has about 680,000 clones, 70% to 90% seen once. Noted treatment: 15 to 20 received Ad26.COV2.S at low or high dose, single or two shots; roughly 5 received placebo; per-sample allocation not given. Day 63 following the first vaccine or placebo injection was when the samples were taken. The chain joins TRBV10-3 to TRBJ1-1, with 12 bases aligning to TRBD1. The material was peripheral blood, obtained in a trial of Ad26.COV2.S vaccine versus placebo. This clonotype was obtained from a person between 18 and 59 years old who received the Ad26.COV2.S COVID-19 vaccine or a placebo. The chain's CDR3 is CAISDQGTGGATEAFF. In DNA, the CDR3 is TGTGCCATCAGTGACCAGGGGACAGGGGGCGCGACTGAAGCTTTCTTT.